Presented here are 15 T cell receptor beta chains from one specimen sequenced in a study of molecular identifiers for immune sequencing clone quantification. TCRdb itself ran the PCR reads through MiXCR, one entry per CDR3 protein. Seen here are tens of thousands of distinct CDR3 sequences, about a fifth observed once, and the top ten hold over 1.1%. The sequenced sample was naive CD8+ T cells from blood, with Jurkat cell RNA spiked in. Subset of the sample: FACS-sorted CD8+CD4-CCR7+CD45RA+ naive T cells. Receptors originate from a human donor in good health. Some libraries in this study had Jurkat cell RNA spiked in.

About this clonotype: Given a much more abundant clone one base away, this may be a read error. The V call is TRBV11-2, the J call TRBJ2-1, with D possibly being TRBD1 (5 bases). The germline V and J ends were trimmed by 7 bases and 9 bases, with 19 bases remaining between them. The CDR3 sequence is 14 residues long. Germline V gives CDR1 SGHAT, CDR2 FQNNGV. CDR3 sequence: CASTTLLRDLEQFF. The CDR3, as DNA: TGTGCCAGCACTACTCTCCTCAGGGATCTTGAGCAGTTCTTC.

This clonotype was seen repeatedly, ten times or more. The rearrangement uses TRBV2 and TRBJ1-1, with 10 bases matching TRBD1. V lost 3 bases and J lost 6; bases outside the gene matches: 7. CDR3 length equals 15 residues. Germline lookup yields CDR1 SNHLY and CDR2 FYNNEI. The CDR3, as DNA: TGTGCCAGCAGTGAGACAGGGGGCCGAGTAGCTGAAGCTTTCTTT. Translating gives CASSETGGRVAEAFF.

The table lists this clonotype with many counts. The genes are TRBV19 and TRBJ1-5, with D possibly matching TRBD1 (5 bases). The CDR3 loop spans 12 amino acids. Trimming stripped 5 bases from V and 6 bases from J, with 8 bases between. Looked up from germline, CDR1 is LNHDA and CDR2 is SQIVND (reference sequence). The CDR3 region has the DNA TGTGCCAGTAGTCCAGGGAGTCAGCCCCAGCATTTT. This translates into CASSPGSQPQHF.

This clonotype was seen repeatedly, ten times or more. The genes are TRBV7-9 and TRBJ2-3; D not certain. This CDR3 has 12 residues. The germline gives CDR1 SEHNR, CDR2 FQNEAQ (reference sequence). The V gene lost 4 bases and the J gene lost 7 bases, with 9 bases spanning the gap. Here the CDR3 DNA reads TGTGCCAGCAGCTCCCTCCGAAATACGCAGTATTTT. Protein sequence: CASSSLRNTQYF.

This clonotype was observed at least ten times. The CDR3 is CAIPHIRGHSGANVLTF. For the CDR3, the DNA is TGTGCCATCCCCCACATCAGGGGGCACTCTGGGGCCAACGTCCTGACTTTC. The J gene is TRBJ2-6, the V gene TRBV3-2; the DNA was not used to check the table's D call, TRBD1. TRBV3-2 is a recognized pseudogene. This CDR3 comprises 17 residues.

This clonotype has only one observation. A much larger clone differs by one base, so this may be a read error. No conserved phenylalanine or tryptophan is present at the end of the CDR3, so a read error is the likely explanation. The genes are TRBV7-7 and TRBJ1-1, with TRBD1 matching 9 bases. This CDR3 spans 16 amino acids. Germline CDR1 reads SSHAT; CDR2 reads FNYEAQ (reference sequence). Here the CDR3 DNA reads TGTGCTAGCAGCCCCGGGACAGGGCAACCGGGCACTGAAGCTTTCTCT. It specifies CASSPGTGQPGTEAFS.

This clonotype was recorded at least ten times. The V and J genes are TRBV7-2 and TRBJ1-1, with TRBD1 matching over 9 bases. Germline V gene data show CDR1 as SGHTA and CDR2 as FQGNSA. The CDR3 is 15 amino acids. Losses at the gene ends were 2 bases for V and 5 bases for J; bases not matched to a gene: 6. The CDR3, as DNA: TGTGCCAGCAGCTTAACCGGGACAGGGATTACTGAAGCTTTCTTT. The encoded protein is CASSLTGTGITEAFF.

The chain employs TRBV6-5 and TRBJ2-7, with 10 bases that match TRBD2. Trimming removed 5 bases from V and 2 bases from J; junction bases left unmatched: 9. Germline V gives CDR1 MNHEY, CDR2 SVGAGI. The CDR3 has 16 amino acids. The CDR3 coding sequence is TGTGCCAGCAGTCCCCAGCGGGAGGGCCCGCCCTACGAGCAGTACTTC. Protein product: CASSPQREGPPYEQYF.

Only a few counts were recorded for this clonotype. The gene calls are TRBV19 and TRBJ1-6; 8 bases are shared with TRBD1. The germline CDR1 and CDR2 sequences are LNHDA and SQIVND (reference sequence). Germline trimming cut 5 bases from V and 14 bases from J; bases unmatched to any gene: 8. The length of the CDR3 is 13 residues. The CDR3, as DNA: TGTGCCAGTAGTCTGCAGGGGGCGGAGTCCCTCCACTTT. It codes for CASSLQGAESLHF.

Ten or more counts support this clonotype. The rearrangement uses TRBV9 and TRBJ2-3; 9 bases match TRBD2. The CDR3 loop spans 17 amino acids. With 0 bases clipped from V and 8 bases from J, the junction kept 13 bases outside the gene matches. Germline CDR1 and CDR2: SGDLS and YYNGEE. CDR3 bases: TGTGCCAGCAGCGTAGTTCTGAGACTAGCGGATCAAAGTACGCAGTATTTT. Its translation: CASSVVLRLADQSTQYF.

This clonotype was seen only a few times. V is TRBV12-3 or TRBV12-4 and J is TRBJ2-7; D possibly uses TRBD1 or TRBD2 (5 bases each). Between the trimmed V and J ends, which lost 6 bases and 1 base, there was a span of 16 bases. The CDR3 loop spans 15 amino acids. The CDR3 sequence: CASSLLWGNSYEQYF. Written as DNA, the CDR3 is TGTGCCAGCAGCCTGCTCTGGGGGAATTCCTACGAGCAGTACTTC.

This clonotype has only a few counts. This rearrangement joins TRBV20-1 to TRBJ2-1, with 10 bases that match TRBD2. Germline lookup yields CDR1 DFQATT and CDR2 SNEGSKA (reference sequence). V was clipped by 1 base and J by 2 bases; unmatched bases: 8. This CDR3 has 17 amino acids. The CDR3: CSARGAGSGRTYNEQFF. DNA of the CDR3: TGCAGTGCTAGAGGGGCGGGTAGCGGGAGGACCTACAATGAGCAGTTCTTC.

This clonotype was recorded many times. The V gene is TRBV5-4, the J gene TRBJ2-3; no definite D call. Deletions cut 1 base from V and 0 bases from J, with 15 bases between. The CDR3 contains 17 residues. Germline CDR1 is SGHNT and CDR2 is YYREEE (reference sequence). The CDR3 DNA follows: TGTGCCAGCAGCTTGAGTGTTGGCCCCCTTAGCACAGATACGCAGTATTTT. It encodes CASSLSVGPLSTDTQYF.

This clonotype has at least ten counts. The CDR3 loop is CASSGDTSSYEQYF. The DNA for the CDR3 is TGTGCCAGCAGCGGGGACACAAGTTCCTACGAGCAGTACTTC. This chain joins TRBV2 and TRBJ2-7; tentatively, D is TRBD1 (6 bases). V lost 6 bases and J 1 base, leaving 13 bases between the germline ends. There are 14 residues in the CDR3. CDR1 is SNHLY, CDR2 FYNNEI, per germline.

To note about this clonotype: This could be a read error, since a much larger clone is one nucleotide away. This rearrangement joins TRBV27 to TRBJ2-5; 10 positions match TRBD1. This CDR3 region has 16 residues. The germline gives CDR1 MNHEY, CDR2 SMNVEV (reference sequence). Trimming at V came to 2 bases and at J to 0 bases, leaving 3 bases not matched to a gene. The CDR3 DNA follows: TGTGCCAGCAGTTTAATCGGGACAGGGGACCAAGAGACCCAGTACTTC. This codes for CASSLIGTGDQETQYF.